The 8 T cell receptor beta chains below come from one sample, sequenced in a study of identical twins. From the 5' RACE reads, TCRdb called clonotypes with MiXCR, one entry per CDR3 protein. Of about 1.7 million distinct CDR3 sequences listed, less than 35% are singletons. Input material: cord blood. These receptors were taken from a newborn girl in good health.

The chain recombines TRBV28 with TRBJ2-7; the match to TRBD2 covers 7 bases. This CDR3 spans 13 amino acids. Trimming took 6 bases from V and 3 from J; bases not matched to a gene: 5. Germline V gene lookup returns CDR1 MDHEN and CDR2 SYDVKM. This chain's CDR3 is CASRAGSDYEQYF. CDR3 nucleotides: TGTGCCAGCAGAGCGGGATCTGACTACGAGCAGTACTTC.

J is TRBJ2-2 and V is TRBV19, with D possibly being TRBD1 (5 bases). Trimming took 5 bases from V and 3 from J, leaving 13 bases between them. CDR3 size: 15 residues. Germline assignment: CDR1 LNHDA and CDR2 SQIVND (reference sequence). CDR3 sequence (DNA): TGTGCCAGTAGTGCCCCAGGGCACGACACCGGGGAGCTGTTTTTT. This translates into CASSAPGHDTGELFF.

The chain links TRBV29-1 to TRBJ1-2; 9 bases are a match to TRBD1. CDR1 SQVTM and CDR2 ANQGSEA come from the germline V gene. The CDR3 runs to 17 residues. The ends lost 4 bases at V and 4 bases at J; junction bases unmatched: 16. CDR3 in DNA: TGCAGCGTTGTATCCGGGACAGGGCACGCCTTGGGCTATGGCTACACCTTC. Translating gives CSVVSGTGHALGYGYTF.

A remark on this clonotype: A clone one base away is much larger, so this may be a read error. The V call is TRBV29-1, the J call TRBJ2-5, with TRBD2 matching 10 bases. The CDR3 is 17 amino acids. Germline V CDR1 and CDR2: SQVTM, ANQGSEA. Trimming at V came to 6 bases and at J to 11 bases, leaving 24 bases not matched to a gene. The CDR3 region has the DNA TGCAGCGTCCCGGGTATGAAGCGGGGGGGCTCCTACAATGAGCAGTACTTC. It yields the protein CSVPGMKRGGSYNEQYF.

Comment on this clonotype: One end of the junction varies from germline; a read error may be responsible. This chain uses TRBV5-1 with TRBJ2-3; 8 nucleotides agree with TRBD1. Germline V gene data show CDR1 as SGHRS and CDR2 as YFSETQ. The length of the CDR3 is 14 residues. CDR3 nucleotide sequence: TGCGCCAGCAGCGCGGACAGGGTAGCAGATACGCGGTATTTT. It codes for CASSADRVADTRYF.

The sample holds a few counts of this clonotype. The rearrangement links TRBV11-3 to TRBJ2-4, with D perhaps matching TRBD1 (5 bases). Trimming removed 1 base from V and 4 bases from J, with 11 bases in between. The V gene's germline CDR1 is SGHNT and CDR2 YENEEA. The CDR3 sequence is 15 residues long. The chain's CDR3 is CASSLGQGPKNIQYF. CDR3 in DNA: TGTGCCAGCAGCTTAGGGCAGGGCCCGAAAAACATTCAGTACTTC.

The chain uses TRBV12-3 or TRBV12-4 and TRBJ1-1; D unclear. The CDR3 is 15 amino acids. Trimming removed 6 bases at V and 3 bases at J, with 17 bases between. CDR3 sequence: CASSPTRLVYTEAFF. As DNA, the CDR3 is TGTGCCAGCAGCCCCACACGGTTGGTGTACACTGAAGCTTTCTTT.

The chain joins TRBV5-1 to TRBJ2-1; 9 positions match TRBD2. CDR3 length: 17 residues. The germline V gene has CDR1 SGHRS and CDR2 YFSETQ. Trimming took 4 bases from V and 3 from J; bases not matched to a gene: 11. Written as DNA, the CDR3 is TGCGCCAGCAGCGTGGGCTCTGGCGGGAGGGTCTACAATGAGCAGTTCTTC. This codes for CASSVGSGGRVYNEQFF.